This TCR beta chain was captured by sequencing in a study of monozygotic twins with cystic fibrosis. Germline V CDR1 and CDR2: LGHNA, YNFKEQ. The CDR3 extends over 13 amino acids. V lost 4 bases and J 5 bases, leaving 11 bases between the germline ends. Clones were read by immunoSEQ multiplex PCR, and TCRdb kept only the in-frame ones, dropping some. The repertoire includes around 30,000 clones, around four fifths of them detected once, and about 0.95% sits in the top ten. Study-wide findings and caveats: The repertoire was suggested to be naive-dominated, clonality median around 0.01. Co-twins had the most similar V usage for 13 of 16 pairs, J for 8. Monozygotic CF twins shared more identical nucleotide clonotypes than unrelated patients.

Notes on this clone: Antigen specificity is unknown.

Sequencing input: blood. The receptor was isolated from a girl aged 2-9 years with cystic fibrosis. The gene calls are TRBV4-2 and TRBJ1-2, with D uncertain. CDR3 protein: CASSPDGYYGYTF. CDR3 DNA sequence: TGTGCCAGCAGCCCCGATGGTTATTATGGCTACACCTTC.